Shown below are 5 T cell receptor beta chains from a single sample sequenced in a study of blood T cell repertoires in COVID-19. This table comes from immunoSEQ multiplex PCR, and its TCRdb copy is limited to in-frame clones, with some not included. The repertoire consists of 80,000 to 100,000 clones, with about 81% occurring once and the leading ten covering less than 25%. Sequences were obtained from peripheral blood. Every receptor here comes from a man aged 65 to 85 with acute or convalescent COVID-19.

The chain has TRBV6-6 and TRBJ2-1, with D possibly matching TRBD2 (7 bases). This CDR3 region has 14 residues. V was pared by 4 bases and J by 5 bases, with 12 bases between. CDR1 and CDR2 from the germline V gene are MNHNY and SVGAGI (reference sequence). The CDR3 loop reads CASSSGGTHNEQFF. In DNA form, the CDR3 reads TGTGCCAGCAGTTCGGGGGGCACACACAATGAGCAGTTCTTC.

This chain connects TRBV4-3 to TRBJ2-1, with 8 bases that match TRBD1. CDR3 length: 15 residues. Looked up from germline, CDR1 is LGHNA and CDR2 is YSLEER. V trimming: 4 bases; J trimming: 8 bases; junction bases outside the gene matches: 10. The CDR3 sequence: CASSLLDRDFDEQFF. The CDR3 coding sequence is TGCGCCAGCAGCCTTCTGGACAGGGATTTCGATGAGCAGTTCTTC.

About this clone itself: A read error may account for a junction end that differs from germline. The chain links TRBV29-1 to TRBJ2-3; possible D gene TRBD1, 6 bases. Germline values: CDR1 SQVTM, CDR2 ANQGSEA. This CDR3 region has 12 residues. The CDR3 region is CSVTRGTDTQYF. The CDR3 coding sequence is TGCAGCGTCACCAGGGGCACGGATACGCAGTATTTT.

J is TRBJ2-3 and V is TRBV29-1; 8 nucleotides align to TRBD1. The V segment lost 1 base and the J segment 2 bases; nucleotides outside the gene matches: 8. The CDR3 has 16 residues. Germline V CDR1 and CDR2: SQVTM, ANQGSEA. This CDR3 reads CSVEGIPGQDTDTQYF. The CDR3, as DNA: TGCAGCGTTGAAGGGATACCGGGACAGGACACAGATACGCAGTATTTT.

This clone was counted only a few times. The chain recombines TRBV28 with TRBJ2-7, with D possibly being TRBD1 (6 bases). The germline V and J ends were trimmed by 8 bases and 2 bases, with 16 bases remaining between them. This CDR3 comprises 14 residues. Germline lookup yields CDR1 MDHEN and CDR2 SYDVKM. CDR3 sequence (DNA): TGTGCCAGCCTCCCATCAGGGGACCCCTACGAGCAGTACTTC. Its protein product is CASLPSGDPYEQYF.